These T cell receptor beta chains were read from a single sample in a study of blood T cell repertoires in COVID-19. The protocol was immunoSEQ multiplex PCR, while the TCRdb copy is restricted to in-frame clones and leaves out a portion. The table lists 250,000 or so clones, roughly 82% of them singletons. Material: peripheral blood. The receptors here all came from a man older than 75 with acute or convalescent COVID-19. Both conserved end residues are part of each CDR3. A D gene is named only where the DNA matches it firmly. The listing skips clone size in some rows; elsewhere it reads once, few, many or a size class.

clone_size	d_call	v_call	j_call	cdr3_nt	cdr3_aa
.	TRBD1	TRBV5-1	TRBJ1-4	TGCGCCAGCGGACAGGGGAACTTTAATGAAAAACTGTTTTTT	CASGQGNFNEKLFF
few	TRBD1	TRBV19	TRBJ1-4	TGTGCCAGTAGTATCAGGGACCGACGAACAGGGGAACTGTTTTTT	CASSIRDRRTGELFF
.	.	TRBV20-1	TRBJ2-5	TGCAGTGTGGAGGTTCGGGGGACCCAGTACTTC	CSVEVRGTQYF
.	.	TRBV19	TRBJ2-1	TGTGCCAGTACCGCCGGGACTCGAACGGTGGAGCAGTTCTTC	CASTAGTRTVEQFF
.	TRBD2	TRBV18	TRBJ2-1	TGTGCCAGCTCACAGCCGGGACACCAAAGACTAGCGGGATACAATGAGCAGTTCTTC	CASSQPGHQRLAGYNEQFF
.	TRBD2	TRBV3-1/TRBV3-2	TRBJ2-4	TGTGCCAGCAGCCATGGACTAGCGGGGAGCCTGGGGGGAAACATTCAGTACTTC	CASSHGLAGSLGGNIQYF
.	.	TRBV28	TRBJ1-2	TGTGCCAGCAGCGAAGGTCAGGAGGGGCTAGATGGCTACACCTTC	CASSEGQEGLDGYTF
.	.	TRBV3-1/TRBV3-2	TRBJ2-7	TGTGCCAGCAGCCAAGGGGGACTGGGTTACGAGCAGTACTTC	CASSQGGLGYEQYF
.	.	TRBV18	TRBJ2-7	TGTGCCAGCTCACCGAATCAGGGAATATACGAGCAGTACTTC	CASSPNQGIYEQYF
.	.	TRBV15	TRBJ2-7	TGTGCCACCAGCGGGATCGGACAGATCTCGGTCGAGCAGTACTTC	CATSGIGQISVEQYF
.	TRBD2	TRBV9	TRBJ2-1	TGTGCCAGCAGCGTGGGACTAGCGGGGGCATCCGATGAGCAGTTCTTC	CASSVGLAGASDEQFF
.	TRBD2	TRBV7-7	TRBJ2-5	TGTGCTAGCAGCTTAGGGACTAGCGGGGAGGAGACCCAGTACTTC	CASSLGTSGEETQYF
.	TRBD1	TRBV6-2/TRBV6-3	TRBJ1-2	TGTGCCAGCAGTTGGGACAGGGGAAGCTATGGCTACACCTTC	CASSWDRGSYGYTF
few	.	TRBV6-5	TRBJ1-5	TGTGCCAGCAGTATCAGGGGTTTGTGGGATCAGCCCCAGCATTTT	CASSIRGLWDQPQHF
.	.	TRBV19	TRBJ1-5	.	CASSFGEGRNQPQHF
few	.	TRBV28	TRBJ2-1	TGTGCCAGCAGTTCCACGCGGGGGCCCTCCTACAATGAGCAGTTCTTC	CASSSTRGPSYNEQFF
few	.	TRBV3-1/TRBV3-2	TRBJ1-2	TGTGCCAGCAGCCAAGGACAGTATGGCTACACCTTC	CASSQGQYGYTF
few	TRBD2	TRBV10-3	TRBJ2-1	TGTGCCATCAGTGAGTCCCGGGAGGGGTACAATGAGCAGTTCTTC	CAISESREGYNEQFF
.	.	TRBV6-2/TRBV6-3	TRBJ1-4	TGTGCCAGCAGTCCCGCAACTAATGAAAAACTGTTTTTT	CASSPATNEKLFF
.	.	TRBV4-2	TRBJ2-3	TGTGCCAGCAGCCAAGTTGGGCAGGGAGGTGATACGCAGTATTTT	CASSQVGQGGDTQYF
.	TRBD1	TRBV19	TRBJ2-1	TGTGCCAGTAGTGGAGACAGGGCGATGACAACCTACAATGAGCAGTTCTTC	CASSGDRAMTTYNEQFF
.	TRBD1	TRBV5-1	TRBJ2-2	TGCGCCAGCAGCTGGGGACAGGGTAACACCGGGGAGCTGTTTTTT	CASSWGQGNTGELFF
few	TRBD1	TRBV12-5	TRBJ2-7	TGTGCTAGTGCACGGGACAGGGTTGTCGACGAGCAGTACTTC	CASARDRVVDEQYF
.	.	TRBV21-1	TRBJ1-5	TGTGCCAGCATGACTGGAGACAGCAGCAATCAGCCCCAGCATTTT	CASMTGDSSNQPQHF
.	TRBD1	TRBV29-1	TRBJ2-1	TGCAGCGGTCGACAGGGGAATGACTACAATGAGCAGTTCTTC	CSGRQGNDYNEQFF
.	TRBD1	TRBV2	TRBJ1-6	TGTGCCAGCAGTGGGGCGGGACAGATAAATTCACCCCTCCACTTT	CASSGAGQINSPLHF
.	TRBD1	TRBV6-1	TRBJ1-2	TGTGCCAGCAGTGAGACAGGGGCTAACTATGGCTACACCTTC	CASSETGANYGYTF
.	.	TRBV5-6	TRBJ1-6	TGTGCCAGCAGCTTGGGAGCCACCCCCAATTCACCCCTCCACTTT	CASSLGATPNSPLHF
.	TRBD2	TRBV18	TRBJ2-7	TGTGCCAGCTCACCGGGAATAGCGGGAGGAGTCGAGCAGTACTTC	CASSPGIAGGVEQYF
few	.	TRBV2	TRBJ1-3	TGTGCCAGCAGTTTCACGGGAGACACCATATATTTT	CASSFTGDTIYF
.	TRBD1	TRBV11-2	TRBJ1-2	TGTGCCAGCACCCAGACTCCCAGGGGGCTCGGCTACACCTTC	CASTQTPRGLGYTF
.	TRBD1	TRBV20-1	TRBJ1-1	TGCAGTGCTCAGGGGGATACTGAAGCTTTCTTT	CSAQGDTEAFF
.	TRBD1	TRBV12-3/TRBV12-4	TRBJ1-2	TGTGCCAGCAGTGACAGGGGGCGTCACACCTTC	CASSDRGRHTF
once	.	TRBV19	TRBJ1-2	TGTGCCAGTAGTACTTCCAGGGGAGCTAACTATGGCTACACCTTC	CASSTSRGANYGYTF
.	TRBD1	TRBV5-4	TRBJ1-6	TGTGCCAGCAGCCCGGACAGGGGGCGAGGATCACCCCTCCACTTT	CASSPDRGRGSPLHF
.	.	TRBV19	TRBJ1-2	TGTGCCAGTATTGGCCGGACAGTCAACTATGGCTACACCTTC	CASIGRTVNYGYTF
.	.	TRBV4-1	TRBJ2-2	TGCGCCAGCAGCCAAGGGGGCCAGGGTACTGCCGGGGAGCTGTTTTTT	CASSQGGQGTAGELFF
.	.	TRBV5-4	TRBJ1-2	TGTGCCAGCAGCCCGGTCGGGGATGGGGGCTACACCTTC	CASSPVGDGGYTF
once	.	TRBV14	TRBJ2-7	TGTGCCAGCAGCCAAGAGCTAGTCGCCAGGGACGAGCAGTACTTC	CASSQELVARDEQYF
once	TRBD1	TRBV19	TRBJ2-6	TGTGCCAGTAAAGGTCCCGGGACAGGGTTTGGGGCCAACGTCCTGACTTTC	CASKGPGTGFGANVLTF
.	.	TRBV7-9	TRBJ1-3	TGTGCCAGCAGCTGGAAGACGGGACTCTCTGGAAACACCATATATTTT	CASSWKTGLSGNTIYF
.	.	TRBV3-1/TRBV3-2	TRBJ2-7	TGTGCCAGCAGCCACCTGACCAGGGCCGCTGGCTACGAGCAGTACTTC	CASSHLTRAAGYEQYF
.	.	TRBV21-1	TRBJ1-6	TGTGCCAGCCCTCGCGGGACGATCCCCTTT	CASPRGTIPF
.	TRBD1	TRBV19	TRBJ1-3	TGTGCCAGTAGTCCGGACAGGGGGGGAAACACCATATATTTT	CASSPDRGGNTIYF
.	.	TRBV9	TRBJ2-2	TGTGCCACAGGAGGGACGGGGGTGCTTAATGGGGAGCTGTTTTTT	CATGGTGVLNGELFF
.	TRBD1	TRBV10-3	TRBJ2-7	TGTGCCATCAACGAAGACAGGGACTACGAGCAGTACTTC	CAINEDRDYEQYF
.	.	TRBV2	TRBJ1-1	TGTGCCAGCAGGGCTAACACTGAAGCTTTCTTT	CASRANTEAFF
.	TRBD2	TRBV6-5	TRBJ2-5	TGTGCCAGCAGTTACTCGCGTAGCGGGGGGGCGGAGACCCAGTACTTC	CASSYSRSGGAETQYF
.	TRBD1	TRBV29-1	TRBJ2-5	TGCAGCGCCGGCCCGGGACAGGGGGCCGGTGAGACCCAGTACTTC	CSAGPGQGAGETQYF
.	.	TRBV7-2	TRBJ1-5	TGTGCCAGCAGCATAAACAGGGACCAGCCCCAGCATTTT	CASSINRDQPQHF
.	.	TRBV3-1/TRBV3-2	TRBJ2-2	TGTGCCAGCAGCCCCACTATCTTGACCACCGGGGAGCTGTTTTTT	CASSPTILTTGELFF
.	TRBD1	TRBV5-4	TRBJ2-1	TGTGCCAGCAGCCCCGAATCGACAGGGACCTTACACAATGAGCAGTTCTTC	CASSPESTGTLHNEQFF
.	.	TRBV2	TRBJ2-2	TGTGCCAGCAGTCCGCGAGCGGGTATTAACACCGGGGAGCTGTTTTTT	CASSPRAGINTGELFF
.	TRBD1	TRBV7-2	TRBJ2-4	TGTGCCAGCACCACAGGGGGCAAAAACATTCAGTACTTC	CASTTGGKNIQYF
once	.	TRBV7-7	TRBJ2-7	TGTGCTAGCAGCTTAGAGGAGACCCCTAACGAGCAGTACTTC	CASSLEETPNEQYF
.	TRBD1	TRBV15	TRBJ2-7	TGTGCCACCAGCAGAGCCTCGGGTCAGGGGGCAGGCGAGCAGTACTTC	CATSRASGQGAGEQYF
.	.	TRBV7-3	TRBJ1-6	TGTGCCAGCAGCTTAATTGCCCTAAATTCACCCCTCCACTTT	CASSLIALNSPLHF
few	TRBD1	TRBV27	TRBJ2-2	TGTGCCAGCAGGTTGGACAGGGGCACCGGGGAGCTGTTTTTT	CASRLDRGTGELFF
.	.	TRBV7-2	TRBJ2-7	TGTGCCAGCAGCTTTCGGGTTAGCGACGAGCAGTACTTC	CASSFRVSDEQYF